Shown below are 10 T cell receptor beta chains from a single sample sequenced in a study of blood T cell repertoires in COVID-19. The repertoire was sequenced with immunoSEQ multiplex PCR; TCRdb's copy has only in-frame clones and lacks some. This table has approximately 120,000 clones, 70% to 90% appearing once. Sequenced material: peripheral blood. All receptors come from a human donor in a cohort sampled during active COVID-19.

The rearrangement uses TRBV9 and TRBJ1-4, with 7 bases matching TRBD1. Unmatched junction bases numbered 7, after V lost 6 bases and J lost 8 bases. The CDR3 extends over 13 amino acids. Germline V gene data show CDR1 as SGDLS and CDR2 as YYNGEE. The CDR3 spells CASNGGTEEKLFF. DNA of the CDR3: TGTGCCAGCAATGGGGGGACAGAGGAAAAACTGTTTTTT.

This chain links TRBV24-1 with TRBJ2-7, with 9 bases that match TRBD1. Trimming removed 4 bases from V and 3 bases from J; junction bases left unmatched: 3. The CDR3 runs 14 residues. Germline CDR1 reads KGHDR; CDR2 reads SFDVKD. CDR3 protein: CATSEKDRGYEQYF. The DNA for the CDR3 is TGTGCCACCAGTGAAAAGGACAGGGGCTACGAGCAGTACTTC.

The V call is TRBV6-6, the J call TRBJ1-3, with TRBD1 as a possible D gene (5 bases). Germline-derived CDR1 and CDR2 are MNHNY and SVGAGI (reference sequence). The germline V and J ends were trimmed by 5 bases and 0 bases, with 14 bases remaining between them. This CDR3 comprises 16 residues. The CDR3 reads CASSIGRGGSGNTIYF. The DNA of the CDR3 is TGTGCCAGCAGTATAGGCCGCGGGGGCTCTGGAAACACCATATATTTT.

This clone appeared many times. The chain has TRBV20-1 and TRBJ1-6, with TRBD1 matching 9 bases. J gave up 9 bases and V 3 bases, and 12 bases lay outside the gene matches. Germline V gives CDR1 DFQATT, CDR2 SNEGSKA (reference sequence). The CDR3 contains 16 residues. In DNA form, the CDR3 reads TGCAGTGCTAGTAGGACAGGGGTCGGTTTGGGTTCACCCCTCCACTTT. Protein sequence: CSASRTGVGLGSPLHF.

The rearrangement links TRBV6-2 or TRBV6-3 to TRBJ1-1, with D uncertain. V lost 3 bases, J lost 1 base, and 3 bases lay in between. This CDR3 comprises 12 residues. Germline loops: CDR1 MNHEY, CDR2 SVGEGT. CDR3 protein: CASSYRNTEAFF. CDR3 bases: TGTGCCAGCAGTTATAGGAACACTGAAGCTTTCTTT.

This chain links TRBV6-1 with TRBJ1-2; unclear D gene. The CDR3 has 16 amino acids. CDR1 is MNHNS, CDR2 SASEGT, per germline. Between the trimmed V and J ends, which lost 0 bases and 1 base, there was a span of 12 bases. The CDR3 protein is CASSEAAGEGNYGYTF. DNA of the CDR3: TGTGCCAGCAGTGAAGCGGCCGGGGAGGGTAACTATGGCTACACCTTC.

This chain joins TRBV5-1 and TRBJ1-1; 8 bases map to TRBD1. The germline V gene encodes CDR1 SGHRS and CDR2 YFSETQ. The CDR3 spans 17 residues. With V trimmed by 2 bases and J by 0 bases, 9 bases remained unmatched. The CDR3 is CASSFSGGFNLNTEAFF. DNA of the CDR3: TGCGCCAGCAGCTTTTCAGGGGGCTTTAACTTGAACACTGAAGCTTTCTTT.

The chain has TRBV7-9 and TRBJ2-5; maybe TRBD2 (6 bases). CDR3 length: 16 residues. Trimming removed 5 bases at V and 5 bases at J, with 21 bases between. Germline-derived CDR1 and CDR2 are SEHNR and FQNEAQ (reference sequence). The chain's CDR3 is CASSPAGGGRSETQYF. CDR3 nucleotide sequence: TGTGCCAGCAGCCCTGCTGGTGGAGGGAGGTCGGAGACCCAGTACTTC.

V gene TRBV6-2 or TRBV6-3 combines with J gene TRBJ2-7; 8 nucleotides agree with TRBD2. Germline CDR1 and CDR2: MNHEY and SVGEGT. This CDR3 has 18 amino acids. Unmatched junction bases numbered 16, after V lost 0 bases and J lost 6 bases. The CDR3 coding sequence is TGTGCCAGCAGTTACTCAGGGATAAGCGGGGGACTCCTATTCGAGCAGTACTTC. Translated: CASSYSGISGGLLFEQYF.

This chain uses TRBV21-1 with TRBJ2-3; the table's D call, TRBD2, has no DNA check behind it. TRBV21-1 is designated a pseudogene. The CDR3 totals 16 residues. CDR3 coding DNA: TGTGCCAGCAGCAACTTAGCGGGGGCTGCCACAGATACGCAGTATTTT. Its protein is CASSNLAGAATDTQYF.